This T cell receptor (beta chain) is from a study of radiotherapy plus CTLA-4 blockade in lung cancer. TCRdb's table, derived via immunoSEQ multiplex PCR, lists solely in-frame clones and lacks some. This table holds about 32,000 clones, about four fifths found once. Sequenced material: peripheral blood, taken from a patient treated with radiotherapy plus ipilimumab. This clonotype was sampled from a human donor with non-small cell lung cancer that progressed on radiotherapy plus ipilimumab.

CDR3 region: CASSREAGAGLYSPLHF. Here the CDR3 DNA reads TGCGCCAGCAGCCGGGAAGCAGGGGCGGGGTTGTATTCACCCCTCCACTTT. This chain joins TRBV4-1 and TRBJ1-6; TRBD1 might be the D (6 bases). Germline assignment: CDR1 MGHRA and CDR2 YSYEKL. Trimming removed 4 bases at V and 8 bases at J, with 21 bases between. CDR3 length equals 17 residues.